These 22 T cell receptor beta chains share one sample of origin, sequenced in a study of cytomegalovirus exposure and HLA in healthy donors. The PCR ran on 60 Vbeta and 13 Jbeta primers. The assay was immunoSEQ multiplex PCR, and TCRdb's table has in-frame clones only and misses some. Here the sample spans 200,000 or so clones, approximately 80% being singletons. The source material was PBMCs. These TCRs come from a man aged 40-55 years in good health and CMV-seronegative.

The chain uses TRBV15 and TRBJ1-5; TRBD1 matches at 7 bases. This CDR3 region has 15 residues. V gave up 3 bases and J gave up 6 bases; unmatched junction bases: 8. Germline V gene lookup returns CDR1 LNHNV and CDR2 YYDKDF (reference sequence). The CDR3 coding sequence is TGTGCCACCAGCAGTAATACAGGGGTGCGTCAGCCCCAGCATTTT. Its protein is CATSSNTGVRQPQHF. Full variable domain (rest looked up from reference TRBV15 and TRBJ1-5): DAMVIQNPRYQVTQFGKPVTLSCSQTLNHNVMYWYQQKSSQAPKLLFHYYDKDFNNEADTPDNFQSRRPNTSFCFLDIRSPGLGDTAMYLCATSSNTGVRQPQHFGDGTRLSIL.

This clone was seen more than once but under ten times. V usage is TRBV5-4 and J usage is TRBJ2-3, with D maybe TRBD2 (6 bases). This CDR3 contains 14 residues. Germline lookup yields CDR1 SGHNT and CDR2 YYREEE (reference sequence). Trimming removed 4 bases from V and 1 base from J, with 10 bases in between. The DNA for the CDR3 is TGTGCCAGCAGCCCCGAGCGGGGCACAGATACGCAGTATTTT. Residues: CASSPERGTDTQYF.

This chain connects TRBV5-1 to TRBJ2-1; 9 positions match TRBD2. V was pared by 0 bases and J by 7 bases, with 5 bases of the junction left unmatched. The germline V gene encodes CDR1 SGHRS and CDR2 YFSETQ. The CDR3 extends over 15 amino acids. The DNA for the CDR3 is TGCGCCAGCAGCTTGGGGGCGGGAGGGGATAATGAGCAGTTCTTC. Protein: CASSLGAGGDNEQFF.

The V and J genes are TRBV9 and TRBJ2-7; 9 bases align to TRBD2. CDR1 is SGDLS, CDR2 YYNGEE, per germline. V shed 0 bases, J shed 3 bases, and the junction held 7 bases outside the gene matches. This CDR3 is built from 16 residues. DNA of the CDR3: TGTGCCAGCAGCGTAGGTCATCAACTAGCGGGCTACGAGCAGTACTTC. Its translation is CASSVGHQLAGYEQYF.

This clone was found once. The chain combines TRBV7-3 with TRBJ2-7, with 8 bases fitting TRBD1. J lost 3 bases, V lost 2 bases, and 3 bases had no gene match. Germline-derived CDR1 and CDR2 are SGHTA and FQGTGA. The CDR3 is 14 residues long. Here the CDR3 DNA reads TGTGCCAGCAGCTTAGGGACAGGCCACTACGAGCAGTACTTC. Residues: CASSLGTGHYEQYF.

This chain uses TRBV7-3 with TRBJ1-2; D perhaps matches TRBD1 (6 bases). The CDR3 totals 13 residues. Germline V gene lookup returns CDR1 SGHTA and CDR2 FQGTGA. The germline V and J ends were trimmed by 2 bases and 5 bases, with 9 bases remaining between them. The CDR3 coding sequence is TGTGCCAGCAGCTTAGGGCAGGGGTATGGCTACACCTTC. This sequence encodes CASSLGQGYGYTF.

CDR3 coding DNA: TGTGCCAGCACCTCAGGGGGGAGGACCGACGAGCAGTACTTC. It encodes CASTSGGRTDEQYF. This rearrangement joins TRBV7-8 to TRBJ2-5; D is perhaps TRBD1 (7 bases). The J call may be mistaken, given a closer DNA end match to TRBJ2-7. The CDR3 loop spans 14 amino acids. Germline assignment: CDR1 SGHVS and CDR2 FQNEAQ.

This clone has a handful of counts. The V call is TRBV28, the J call TRBJ1-5, with TRBD1 identical over 8 bases. V gave up 2 bases and J gave up 6 bases; unmatched junction bases: 3. Per germline, CDR1 MDHEN and CDR2 SYDVKM. The CDR3 runs 14 residues. The CDR3 region has the DNA TGTGCCAGCAGTTTACAGGGGGCGATTCAGCCCCAGCATTTT. It yields the protein CASSLQGAIQPQHF. Together with reference TRBV28 and TRBJ1-5, the CDR3 gives the full variable domain: DVKVTQSSRYLVKRTGEKVFLECVQDMDHENMFWYRQDPGLGLRLIYFSYDVKMKEKGDIPEGYSVSREKKERFSLILESASTNQTSMYLCASSLQGAIQPQHFGDGTRLSIL.

This clone came up once. J is TRBJ2-5 and V is TRBV27; 8 nucleotides match TRBD2. Germline lookup yields CDR1 MNHEY and CDR2 SMNVEV (reference sequence). V trimming: 1 base; J trimming: 4 bases; junction bases outside the gene matches: 8. This CDR3 region has 16 residues. The CDR3 here is CASSLLPGGGPETQYF. CDR3 DNA: TGTGCCAGCAGTTTATTACCCGGGGGGGGGCCAGAGACCCAGTACTTC.

The chain is built from TRBV7-9 and TRBJ1-4; 11 bases are a match to TRBD1. The ends lost 5 bases at V and 7 bases at J; junction bases unmatched: 9. This CDR3 region has 16 residues. Germline V CDR1 and CDR2: SEHNR, FQNEAQ (reference sequence). In DNA form, the CDR3 reads TGTGCCAGCAGCGCCGGGACAGGGGGTATCGGTGAAAAACTGTTTTTT. This sequence encodes CASSAGTGGIGEKLFF.

The chain links TRBV7-9 to TRBJ2-1; TRBD2 is a possible D gene (6 bases). Germline V gene data show CDR1 as SEHNR and CDR2 as FQNEAQ (reference sequence). V dropped 1 base and J dropped 5 bases, with 12 bases sitting between them. The length of the CDR3 is 15 residues. The CDR3 DNA sequence: TGTGCCAGCAGCTTAGGGGGGGTGAGGAACAATGAGCAGTTCTTC. The encoded protein is CASSLGGVRNNEQFF.

This rearrangement joins TRBV4-1 to TRBJ2-7; 9 positions agree with TRBD2. The germline gives CDR1 MGHRA, CDR2 YSYEKL. The CDR3 is made up of 15 amino acids. With 4 bases clipped from V and 2 bases from J, the junction kept 6 bases outside the gene matches. The CDR3 loop reads CASSPRLAETYEQYF. The DNA for the CDR3 is TGCGCCAGCAGCCCCAGACTAGCGGAAACCTACGAGCAGTACTTC.

The rearrangement joins TRBV11-1 to TRBJ2-3; 7 bases agree with TRBD2. V gave up 3 bases and J gave up 6 bases; unmatched junction bases: 3. The germline V gene encodes CDR1 SGHAT and CDR2 FQDESV (reference sequence). The CDR3 consists of 13 residues. The CDR3 spells CASSLRLADTQYF. The CDR3 DNA reads as TGTGCCAGCAGCTTGCGACTAGCTGATACGCAGTATTTT.

Comments on this clone: This sample also contains other DNA sequences that code for the same CDR3. The chain links TRBV2 to TRBJ1-1, with unresolved D. The germline V gene encodes CDR1 SNHLY and CDR2 FYNNEI. The germline V and J ends were trimmed by 6 bases and 2 bases, with 4 bases remaining between them. The CDR3 is 11 amino acids. In nucleotides, the CDR3 is TGTGCCAGCAGGCTAAACACTGAAGCTTTCTTT. It encodes CASRLNTEAFF.

The V and J genes are TRBV4-2 and TRBJ2-1, with TRBD2 as a possible D gene (5 bases). V lost 0 bases and J lost 12, with 12 bases in between. Germline V gene data show CDR1 as LGHNA and CDR2 as YNFKEQ. This CDR3 comprises 13 residues. The CDR3 here is CASSQDGSRGQFF. CDR3 nucleotides: TGTGCCAGCAGCCAAGATGGCAGCCGGGGGCAGTTCTTC.

The chain combines TRBV7-8 with TRBJ2-7, with TRBD1 matching 7 bases. This CDR3 has 14 amino acids. The ends lost 5 bases at V and 7 bases at J; junction bases unmatched: 11. CDR1 and CDR2 from the germline V gene are SGHVS and FQNEAQ. The chain's CDR3 is CASSLGQVTGEQYF. CDR3 DNA: TGTGCCAGCAGCCTAGGACAGGTTACTGGGGAGCAGTACTTC. Full variable domain (remainder filled in from reference TRBV7-8 and TRBJ2-7): GAGVSQSPRYKVAKRGQDVALRCDPISGHVSLFWYQQALGQGPEFLTYFQNEAQLDKSGLPSDRFFAERPEGSVSTLKIQRTQQEDSAVYLCASSLGQVTGEQYFGPGTRLTVT.

The rearrangement joins TRBV4-3 to TRBJ2-3; no clear D. The V end was cut by 4 bases, the J end by 0 bases, with 8 bases between. The CDR3 contains 14 residues. Germline loops: CDR1 LGHNA, CDR2 YSLEER. The CDR3 DNA reads TGCGCCAGCAGCCTGAGACTCAGCACAGATACGCAGTATTTT. This encodes CASSLRLSTDTQYF.

V usage is TRBV15 and J usage is TRBJ1-5; a possible D gene is TRBD1 (5 bases). V lost 5 bases to trimming and J lost 4 bases, with 12 bases between them. The CDR3 loop spans 14 amino acids. The germline V gene encodes CDR1 LNHNV and CDR2 YYDKDF (reference sequence). CDR3 nucleotides: TGTGCCACCAGCCGTATGGGGGGAAATCAGCCCCAGCATTTT. Translation gives CATSRMGGNQPQHF.

The chain links TRBV10-2 to TRBJ2-7; 7 bases agree with TRBD1. From germline, CDR1 is WSHSY and CDR2 SAAADI. V was clipped by 5 bases and J by 8 bases; unmatched bases: 6. The length of the CDR3 is 12 residues. CDR3 DNA: TGCGCCAGCAGTCTGACAGGGCTCAAGCAGTACTTC. The encoded protein is CASSLTGLKQYF.

This chain links TRBV11-2 with TRBJ2-2, with 10 bases identical to TRBD2. There are 16 residues in the CDR3. Unmatched junction bases numbered 4, after V lost 5 bases and J lost 1 base. CDR1 is SGHAT, CDR2 FQNNGV, per germline. The CDR3 nucleotides read TGTGCCAGCAGCCACATAGCGGGGGGGAACACCGGGGAGCTGTTTTTT. It is translated as CASSHIAGGNTGELFF.

The rearrangement uses TRBV5-1 and TRBJ1-5; 8 bases line up with TRBD1. V shed 4 bases and J 12 bases; nucleotides not matched to a gene: 9. This CDR3 region has 13 residues. Germline CDR1 is SGHRS and CDR2 is YFSETQ. CDR3 coding DNA: TGCGCCAGCAGCCCCGGGACAGGACTTGACCAGCATTTT. It yields the protein CASSPGTGLDQHF.

V usage is TRBV7-9 and J usage is TRBJ1-2, with D unresolved. The V end was cut by 4 bases, the J end by 3 bases, with 15 bases between. This CDR3 comprises 15 residues. The germline V gene has CDR1 SEHNR and CDR2 FQNEAQ (reference sequence). The CDR3 nucleotides are TGTGCCAGCAGCTCGGAGGGCAGGTGGGACTATGGCTACACCTTC. It codes for CASSSEGRWDYGYTF.